The present T cell receptor (beta chain) was sequenced within a study of cytomegalovirus exposure and HLA in healthy donors. Generated by immunoSEQ multiplex PCR, the TCRdb table keeps only in-frame clones and is missing some. The profile shows about 240,000 clones, around nine tenths of them singletons. Separate from the roughly 610-subject first cohort, the roughly 120-subject validation cohort was the one that the donors belonged to. Between the trimmed V and J ends, which lost 6 bases and 0 bases, there was a span of 12 bases. This CDR3 has 15 residues. In germline, CDR1 is ENHRY, CDR2 SYGVKD. This receptor was identified in a man between 18 and 35 years old in good health and CMV-seronegative. The material sequenced was PBMCs. The chain couples TRBV10-3 to TRBJ2-4; the D gene is possibly TRBD2 (7 bases). CDR3 loop: CAISAGALAKNIQYF. Written as DNA, the CDR3 is TGTGCCATCAGCGCGGGGGCGCTAGCCAAAAACATTCAGTACTTC.